This TCR beta chain comes out of a study of blood T cell repertoires in COVID-19. Across the study: Researchers got acute and convalescent COVID-19 samples from the United States, Italy and Spain. T cells, B-cell-depleted T cells, or PBMCs supplied cDNA or gDNA.

Per the original methods: Amplified reference gene primers provided the basis for estimating nucleated cell counts. Produced via immunoSEQ multiplex PCR; TCRdb's table is partial and in-frame only. The DNA was the basis for D and trimming; V, J and clone size are from that table. The sample lists tens of thousands of clones, about four fifths occurring once. Trimming pared 6 bases from V and 7 bases from J, leaving 16 bases between. From germline, CDR1 is MNHEY and CDR2 SVGAGI. This CDR3 contains 14 residues. The specimen sequenced was peripheral blood. The gene calls are TRBV6-5 and TRBJ1-5; the D gene is possibly TRBD1 (6 bases). The sequence derives from a woman older than 75 with acute or convalescent COVID-19. The CDR3 loop is CASRVTGSEQPQHF. CDR3 in DNA: TGTGCCAGCAGAGTTACAGGGTCGGAACAGCCCCAGCATTTT.